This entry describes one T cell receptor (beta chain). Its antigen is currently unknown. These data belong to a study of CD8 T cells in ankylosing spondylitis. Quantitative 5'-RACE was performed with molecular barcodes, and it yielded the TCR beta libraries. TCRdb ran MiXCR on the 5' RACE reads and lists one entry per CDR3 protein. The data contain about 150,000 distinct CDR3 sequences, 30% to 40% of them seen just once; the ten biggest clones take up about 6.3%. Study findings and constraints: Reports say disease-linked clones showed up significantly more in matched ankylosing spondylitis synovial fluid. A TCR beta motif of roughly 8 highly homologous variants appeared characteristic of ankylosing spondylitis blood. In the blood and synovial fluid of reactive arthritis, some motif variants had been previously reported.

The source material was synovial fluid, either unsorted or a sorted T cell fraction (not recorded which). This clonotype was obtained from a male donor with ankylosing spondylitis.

The CDR3 region has the DNA TGTGCCAGCAGTTTTTTGGGACAGGGGGCTTACGAGCAGTACTTC. It yields the protein CASSFLGQGAYEQYF. This chain uses TRBV28 with TRBJ2-7, with 12 bases fitting TRBD1. J was trimmed by 4 bases and V by 3 bases; bases with no gene match: 4. Germline CDR1 MDHEN, CDR2 SYDVKM. The CDR3 extends over 15 amino acids.